A selection of T cell receptor beta chains follows, all from one sample in a study of cytomegalovirus exposure and HLA in healthy donors. TCRdb's table, derived via immunoSEQ multiplex PCR, lists solely in-frame clones and lacks some. The sample carries about 130,000 clones, around 86% recorded once. Sequenced sample: PBMCs. The receptors were gathered from a man aged 18 to 35 in good health and CMV-seronegative. The CDR3 runs from the conserved cysteine through the conserved F or W. D genes are given only for firm matches. Size is omitted from some rows. Given values are once, few, many or a class for expanded clones.

V	length	D	J	size	DNA	CDR3
TRBV6-4	16	.	TRBJ2-3	few	TGTGCCAGCAGTGACTCGGGCACGAAGGGGTCAGATACGCAGTATTTT	CASSDSGTKGSDTQYF
TRBV2	15	TRBD2	TRBJ2-5	.	TGTGCCAGCAGATCCACGGGACTAGTGGTGGAGACCCAGTACTTC	CASRSTGLVVETQYF
TRBV7-3	13	TRBD1	TRBJ1-2	.	TGTGCCAGCAGCTCGTACAGGGGCGATGGCTACACCTTC	CASSSYRGDGYTF
TRBV11-3	15	TRBD1	TRBJ2-5	.	TGTGCCAGCAGCGGGGGGACAGGGGGGCAAGAGACCCAGTACTTC	CASSGGTGGQETQYF
TRBV9	12	.	TRBJ1-1	.	TGTGCCAGCAGCACTCACAACACTGAAGCTTTCTTT	CASSTHNTEAFF
TRBV7-9	18	.	TRBJ2-7	.	TGTGCCAGCAGCTCCGGATTCAGAGGCCGCGTCAGCTCCTACGAGCAGTACTTC	CASSSGFRGRVSSYEQYF
TRBV27	13	TRBD2	TRBJ2-1	.	TGTGCCAGCAGTTTTTCCAGCGGGGATGAGCAGTTCTTC	CASSFSSGDEQFF
TRBV4-2	14	.	TRBJ1-5	.	TGTGCCAGCAGCCAAGGGGGAGCGGATCAGCCCCAGCATTTT	CASSQGGADQPQHF
TRBV5-4	14	.	TRBJ1-2	.	TGTGCCAGCAGCATCCTTCACAGGGTCGGAGGCTACACCTTC	CASSILHRVGGYTF
TRBV5-1	17	.	TRBJ2-6	.	TGCGCCAGCTCACCAGGAACCCTCGGCTCTGGGGCCAACGTCCTGACTTTC	CASSPGTLGSGANVLTF
TRBV6-5	15	.	TRBJ1-1	once	TGTGCCAGCAGTCCGCTGGGACTGTTGAACACTGAAGCTTTCTTT	CASSPLGLLNTEAFF
TRBV12-5	19	TRBD2	TRBJ2-1	.	TGTGCTTCCTTAGTGGTCGCTAGCGGGGGGGCTGTATCCTACAATGAGCAGTTCTTC	CASLVVASGGAVSYNEQFF
TRBV2	18	TRBD1	TRBJ2-6	few	TGTGCCAGCAGTTTCTCCGGGACAGCAAACTCTGGGGCCAACGTCCTGACTTTC	CASSFSGTANSGANVLTF
TRBV2	16	.	TRBJ1-1	.	TGTGCCAGCATCTATGGTGCTTTTCGAATGAACGCTGAAGCTTTCTTT	CASIYGAFRMNAEAFF
TRBV7-9	15	.	TRBJ2-3	.	TGTGCCAGCAGCATAGGCCGGGGTGAGAGTGATACGCAGTATTTT	CASSIGRGESDTQYF
TRBV4-1	13	.	TRBJ1-4	.	TGCGCCAGCAGCGACGACCCAGGTGAAAAACTGTTTTTT	CASSDDPGEKLFF
TRBV7-8	17	TRBD1	TRBJ1-3	once	TGTGCCAGCAGCTTAGCCGGACAGGGATACTCTGGAAACACCATATATTTT	CASSLAGQGYSGNTIYF
TRBV6-5	15	TRBD1	TRBJ1-6	.	TGTGCCAGCAGTAGATCGGGACAGGGGAAATCTTCCAACCACTTT	CASSRSGQGKSSNHF
TRBV7-9	15	.	TRBJ1-1	.	TGTGCCAGCAGCAGGTCGACGGGGGACTACACTGAAGCTTTCTTT	CASSRSTGDYTEAFF
TRBV6-4	20	TRBD1	TRBJ1-4	.	TGTGCCAGCAGTGACGCCGGGGACAGGGTCCCTCCCTCAACTAATGAAAAACTGTTTTTT	CASSDAGDRVPPSTNEKLFF
TRBV2	13	TRBD1	TRBJ1-4	few	TGTGCCAGCCACCGGGACAGGGTTGAAAAACTGTTTTTT	CASHRDRVEKLFF
TRBV4-3	14	.	TRBJ2-7	once	TGCGCCAGCAGCCAAGGCCAGGGCTTATACGAGCAGTACTTC	CASSQGQGLYEQYF
TRBV10-3	12	TRBD1	TRBJ2-7	.	TGTGCCATCAGCCAGGGGGCGAGGGAGCAGTACTTC	CAISQGAREQYF
TRBV7-9	17	.	TRBJ2-7	.	TGTGCCAGCAGCTTAGTCGGAGGACGGACGATCTTCTACGAGCAGTACTTC	CASSLVGGRTIFYEQYF
TRBV18	14	.	TRBJ1-2	.	TGTGCCAGCTCACCATCGTCAGGAAACTATGGCTACACCTTC	CASSPSSGNYGYTF
TRBV9	13	.	TRBJ1-1	.	TGTGCCAGCAGCCAAGGGGGGGGGCCTGAAGCTTTCTTT	CASSQGGGPEAFF